A selection of T cell receptor beta chains follows, all from one sample in a study of cytomegalovirus exposure and HLA in healthy donors. Measured with immunoSEQ multiplex PCR; TCRdb has only the in-frame clones, and not every one. The repertoire holds roughly 110,000 clones, 60% to 80% seen once, with around 2.1% in the top ten. Sequenced sample: PBMCs. Every receptor here comes from a man aged 18 to 30 in good health and CMV-seronegative. CDR3s include the opening cysteine and the closing phenylalanine or tryptophan. Fields, in order: J gene, V gene, D gene, clone size, CDR3 length, CDR3 protein, CDR3 DNA. D genes are given only for firm matches. Expanded clones are given a class, and other clones once, few, many or no size at all.

j_gene: TRBJ1-1; v_gene: TRBV10-3; d_gene: -; abundance: -; len: 14; CDR3aa: CAISDQGGGVRAFF; CDR3nt: TGTGCCATCAGTGACCAAGGGGGGGGTGTTCGAGCTTTCTTT
j_gene: TRBJ2-3; v_gene: TRBV6-6; d_gene: -; abundance: few; len: 14; CDR3aa: CASRPHRSGDTQYF; CDR3nt: TGTGCCAGCCGCCCCCACAGGTCAGGAGATACGCAGTATTTT
j_gene: TRBJ2-5; v_gene: TRBV29-1; d_gene: TRBD2; abundance: -; len: 14; CDR3aa: CSTDGLAGGETQYF; CDR3nt: TGCAGCACCGATGGGCTAGCGGGGGGCGAGACCCAGTACTTC
j_gene: TRBJ2-1; v_gene: TRBV7-9; d_gene: TRBD1; abundance: -; len: 15; CDR3aa: CASSSRPGGKVEQFF; CDR3nt: TGTGCCAGCAGCTCCCGTCCAGGGGGCAAGGTTGAGCAGTTCTTC
j_gene: TRBJ1-4; v_gene: TRBV4-1; d_gene: -; abundance: -; len: 17; CDR3aa: CASSQDPRGAQNEKLFF; CDR3nt: TGCGCCAGCAGCCAAGATCCCCGGGGGGCCCAAAATGAAAAACTGTTTTTT
j_gene: TRBJ1-1; v_gene: TRBV9; d_gene: TRBD1; abundance: -; len: 13; CDR3aa: CASSQGQTTEAFF; CDR3nt: TGTGCCAGCAGTCAGGGACAGACCACTGAAGCTTTCTTT
j_gene: TRBJ2-3; v_gene: TRBV7-9; d_gene: TRBD2; abundance: -; len: 15; CDR3aa: CASSFTGGATDTQYF; CDR3nt: TGTGCCAGCAGCTTCACGGGGGGAGCGACAGATACGCAGTATTTT
j_gene: TRBJ2-6; v_gene: TRBV10-3; d_gene: -; abundance: -; len: 12; CDR3aa: CAISAGLAFLTF; CDR3nt: TGTGCCATCAGTGCAGGGTTGGCGTTCCTGACTTTC
j_gene: TRBJ1-4; v_gene: TRBV4-2; d_gene: -; abundance: -; len: 15; CDR3aa: CASRATGQSGEKLFF; CDR3nt: TGTGCCAGCAGGGCTACAGGACAGTCTGGGGAAAAACTGTTTTTT
j_gene: TRBJ1-1; v_gene: TRBV20-1; d_gene: -; abundance: -; len: 11; CDR3aa: CSARVSRDAFF; CDR3nt: TGCAGTGCTAGAGTGTCCCGGGATGCTTTCTTT
j_gene: TRBJ2-7; v_gene: TRBV27; d_gene: -; abundance: -; len: 15; CDR3aa: CASSPSGIFSYEQYF; CDR3nt: TGTGCCAGCAGTCCCTCCGGGATCTTCTCCTACGAGCAGTACTTC
j_gene: TRBJ2-1; v_gene: TRBV7-9; d_gene: -; abundance: -; len: 16; CDR3aa: CASSLGALGRTWEQFF; CDR3nt: TGTGCCAGCAGCTTAGGGGCCTTAGGACGGACATGGGAGCAGTTCTTC
j_gene: TRBJ1-5; v_gene: TRBV2; d_gene: -; abundance: -; len: 15; CDR3aa: CASTGGGGGGQPQHF; CDR3nt: TGTGCCAGCACCGGGGGTGGCGGGGGAGGGCAGCCCCAGCATTTT
j_gene: TRBJ2-2; v_gene: TRBV6-5; d_gene: -; abundance: -; len: 15; CDR3aa: CASSPGRVGAGELFF; CDR3nt: TGTGCCAGCAGCCCAGGCAGGGTTGGGGCCGGGGAGCTGTTTTTT
j_gene: TRBJ2-7; v_gene: TRBV6-5; d_gene: -; abundance: -; len: 11; CDR3aa: CASTQLDEQYF; CDR3nt: TGTGCCAGCACCCAGCTAGACGAGCAGTACTTC
j_gene: TRBJ1-2; v_gene: TRBV4-2; d_gene: -; abundance: -; len: 15; CDR3aa: CASSRYADSNYGYTF; CDR3nt: TGTGCCAGCAGCCGATACGCGGACAGTAACTATGGCTACACCTTC
j_gene: TRBJ2-2; v_gene: TRBV9; d_gene: -; abundance: -; len: 16; CDR3aa: CASSVTGTSNTGELFF; CDR3nt: TGTGCCAGCAGCGTCACCGGGACATCGAACACCGGGGAGCTGTTTTTT
j_gene: TRBJ2-1; v_gene: TRBV5-1; d_gene: -; abundance: -; len: 14; CDR3aa: CASSPTQGNNEQFF; CDR3nt: TGCGCCAGCAGCCCGACCCAGGGGAACAATGAGCAGTTCTTC
j_gene: TRBJ2-5; v_gene: TRBV6-4; d_gene: -; abundance: -; len: 12; CDR3aa: CASKGRVETQYF; CDR3nt: TGTGCCAGCAAGGGCAGGGTGGAGACCCAGTACTTC
j_gene: TRBJ2-7; v_gene: TRBV28; d_gene: -; abundance: -; len: 13; CDR3aa: CASSPQGFREQYF; CDR3nt: TGTGCCAGCAGCCCTCAGGGGTTCCGCGAGCAGTACTTC
j_gene: TRBJ2-5; v_gene: TRBV28; d_gene: TRBD2; abundance: -; len: 16; CDR3aa: CASSLTLAGVGETQYF; CDR3nt: TGTGCCAGCAGCTTAACTCTAGCGGGGGTGGGAGAGACCCAGTACTTC
j_gene: TRBJ2-7; v_gene: TRBV10-3; d_gene: TRBD1; abundance: -; len: 12; CDR3aa: CAVMDRGYEQYF; CDR3nt: TGTGCCGTTATGGACAGGGGCTACGAGCAGTACTTC
j_gene: TRBJ2-7; v_gene: TRBV7-6; d_gene: TRBD2; abundance: few; len: 15; CDR3aa: CASSPGGVGVDEQYF; CDR3nt: TGTGCCAGCTCCCCGGGGGGGGTAGGGGTTGACGAGCAGTACTTC
j_gene: TRBJ2-3; v_gene: TRBV7-2; d_gene: TRBD1; abundance: -; len: 18; CDR3aa: CASSFTFDLRGSTDTQYF; CDR3nt: TGTGCCAGCAGCTTCACTTTCGATCTCAGGGGGAGCACAGATACGCAGTATTTT
j_gene: TRBJ1-6; v_gene: TRBV4-2; d_gene: TRBD1; abundance: -; len: 18; CDR3aa: CASSPGGQTSGRDSPLHF; CDR3nt: TGTGCCAGCAGCCCTGGGGGACAGACTTCGGGAAGAGATTCACCCCTCCACTTT
j_gene: TRBJ1-3; v_gene: TRBV29-1; d_gene: -; abundance: -; len: 15; CDR3aa: CSAGQGSNAGNTIYF; CDR3nt: TGCAGCGCCGGCCAGGGGTCCAATGCTGGAAACACCATATATTTT
j_gene: TRBJ2-7; v_gene: TRBV4-2; d_gene: -; abundance: -; len: 16; CDR3aa: CASSPLPGLEAYEQYF; CDR3nt: TGTGCCAGCAGCCCACTACCGGGACTGGAGGCCTACGAGCAGTACTTC
j_gene: TRBJ1-1; v_gene: TRBV19; d_gene: -; abundance: -; len: 13; CDR3aa: CASNFGASTEAFF; CDR3nt: TGTGCCAGTAACTTCGGTGCGAGCACTGAAGCTTTCTTT
j_gene: TRBJ2-3; v_gene: TRBV7-2; d_gene: TRBD2; abundance: -; len: 16; CDR3aa: CASSSRAGRSTDTQYF; CDR3nt: TGTGCCAGCAGCTCCCGAGCGGGGCGTAGCACAGATACGCAGTATTTT
j_gene: TRBJ2-4; v_gene: TRBV4-2; d_gene: TRBD1; abundance: -; len: 16; CDR3aa: CASSQDVSRQGNIQYF; CDR3nt: TGTGCCAGCAGCCAAGATGTGTCGAGACAGGGAAACATTCAGTACTTC
j_gene: TRBJ2-2; v_gene: TRBV6-6; d_gene: TRBD1; abundance: -; len: 16; CDR3aa: CASSPRGGFNTGELFF; CDR3nt: TGTGCCAGCAGCCCCCGAGGGGGCTTCAACACCGGGGAGCTGTTTTTT
j_gene: TRBJ1-2; v_gene: TRBV7-3; d_gene: -; abundance: -; len: 15; CDR3aa: CASSLDGRRSYGYPF; CDR3nt: TGTGCCAGCAGCTTAGACGGTCGTCGGAGCTATGGCTACCCCTTC
j_gene: TRBJ2-2; v_gene: TRBV6-5; d_gene: -; abundance: few; len: 13; CDR3aa: CASSYGEAGELFF; CDR3nt: TGTGCCAGCAGTTACGGGGAGGCCGGGGAGCTGTTTTTT